This record covers a single T cell receptor (beta chain). The table came from immunoSEQ multiplex PCR; TCRdb's copy has only in-frame clones and leaves some out. The profile shows roughly 64,000 clones, around four fifths of them singletons. This entry is derived from a study of blood T cell repertoires in COVID-19. Seattle researchers signed up patients amid active infection and tracked them longitudinally. Germline-derived CDR1 and CDR2 are SQVTM and ANQGSEA. This CDR3 has 13 amino acids. V gave up 7 bases and J gave up 5 bases; unmatched junction bases: 5. The chain employs TRBV29-1 and TRBJ1-4, with TRBD1 matching over 9 bases. This receptor was obtained from a man aged 55 to 69 with COVID-19, enrolled during active disease. What was sequenced was peripheral blood. The CDR3 DNA reads TGCAGCGCATCGGGACAGGGAAATGAAAAACTGTTTTTT. It is translated as CSASGQGNEKLFF.